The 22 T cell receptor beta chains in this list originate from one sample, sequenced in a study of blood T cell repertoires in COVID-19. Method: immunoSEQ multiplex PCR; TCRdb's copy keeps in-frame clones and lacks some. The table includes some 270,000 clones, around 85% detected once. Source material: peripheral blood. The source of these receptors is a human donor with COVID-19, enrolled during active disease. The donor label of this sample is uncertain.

In DNA form, the CDR3 reads TGTGCCAGCAGCCGAGGGGGTCTGGCTAATGAAAAACTGTTTTTT. This translates into CASSRGGLANEKLFF. This chain uses TRBV6-5 with TRBJ1-4; the D gene is possibly TRBD1 (6 bases). The CDR3 has 15 amino acids. The V end lost 6 bases, the J end lost 3 bases, and 14 bases lay between the germline ends. Germline V gene lookup returns CDR1 MNHEY and CDR2 SVGAGI.

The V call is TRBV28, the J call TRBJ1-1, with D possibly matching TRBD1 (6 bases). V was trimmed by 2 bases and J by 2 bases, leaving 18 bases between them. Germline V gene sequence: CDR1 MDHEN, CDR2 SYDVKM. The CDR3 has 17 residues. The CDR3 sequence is CASSLTSGEGRNTEAFF. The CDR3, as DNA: TGTGCCAGCAGTTTAACTTCAGGGGAAGGAAGAAACACTGAAGCTTTCTTT.

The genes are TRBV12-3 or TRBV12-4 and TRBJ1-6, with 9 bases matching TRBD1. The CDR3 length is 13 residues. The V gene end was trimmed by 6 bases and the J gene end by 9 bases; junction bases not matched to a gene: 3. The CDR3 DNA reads TGTGCCAGCAGCAGGACAGGGGTTTCACCCCTCCACTTT. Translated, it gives CASSRTGVSPLHF.

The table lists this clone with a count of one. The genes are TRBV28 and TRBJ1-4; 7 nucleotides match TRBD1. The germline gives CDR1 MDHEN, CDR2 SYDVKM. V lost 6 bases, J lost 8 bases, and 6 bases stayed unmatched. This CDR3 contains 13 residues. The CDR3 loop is CASSTRGREKLFF. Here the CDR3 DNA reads TGTGCCAGCAGCACTAGGGGGCGAGAAAAACTGTTTTTT.

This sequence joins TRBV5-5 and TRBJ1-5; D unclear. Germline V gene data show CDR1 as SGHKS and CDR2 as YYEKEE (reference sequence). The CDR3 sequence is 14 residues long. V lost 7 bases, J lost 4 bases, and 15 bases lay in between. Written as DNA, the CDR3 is TGTGCCAGCCGTCGCGGCGGCGGGAATCAGCCCCAGCATTTT. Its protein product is CASRRGGGNQPQHF.

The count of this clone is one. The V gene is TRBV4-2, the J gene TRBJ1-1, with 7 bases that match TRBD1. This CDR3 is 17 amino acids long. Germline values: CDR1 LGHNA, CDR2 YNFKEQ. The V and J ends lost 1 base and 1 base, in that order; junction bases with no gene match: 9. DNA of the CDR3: TGTGCCAGCAGCCAAGTGGCCGGGACAGAGCAGAACACTGAAGCTTTCTTT. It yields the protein CASSQVAGTEQNTEAFF.

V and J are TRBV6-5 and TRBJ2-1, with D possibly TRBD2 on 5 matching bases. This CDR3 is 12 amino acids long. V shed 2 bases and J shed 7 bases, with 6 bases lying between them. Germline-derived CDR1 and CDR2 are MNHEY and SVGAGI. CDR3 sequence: CASSYRRNEQFF. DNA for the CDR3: TGTGCCAGCAGTTACAGGAGGAATGAGCAGTTCTTC.

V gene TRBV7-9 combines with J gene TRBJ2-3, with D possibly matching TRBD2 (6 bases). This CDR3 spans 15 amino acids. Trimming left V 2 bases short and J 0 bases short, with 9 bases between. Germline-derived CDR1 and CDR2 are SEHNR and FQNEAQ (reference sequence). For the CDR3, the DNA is TGTGCCAGCAGCTTATCTAGCGCCAGCACAGATACGCAGTATTTT. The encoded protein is CASSLSSASTDTQYF.

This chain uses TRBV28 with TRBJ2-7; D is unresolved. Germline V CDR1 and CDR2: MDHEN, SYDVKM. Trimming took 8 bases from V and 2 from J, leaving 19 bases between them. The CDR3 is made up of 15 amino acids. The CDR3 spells CASSVSLNRAYEQYF. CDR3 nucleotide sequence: TGTGCCAGCTCCGTCTCACTGAATCGAGCCTACGAGCAGTACTTC.

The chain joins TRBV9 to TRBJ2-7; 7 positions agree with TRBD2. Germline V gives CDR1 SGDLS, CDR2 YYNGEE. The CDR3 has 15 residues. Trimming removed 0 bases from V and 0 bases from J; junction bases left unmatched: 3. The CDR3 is CASSVGGSPSYEQYF. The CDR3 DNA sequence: TGTGCCAGCAGCGTAGGCGGGAGCCCCTCCTACGAGCAGTACTTC.

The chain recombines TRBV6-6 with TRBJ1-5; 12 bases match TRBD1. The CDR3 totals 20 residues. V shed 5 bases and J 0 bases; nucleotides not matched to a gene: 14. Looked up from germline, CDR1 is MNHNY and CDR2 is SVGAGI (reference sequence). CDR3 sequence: CASSLSRDRGRPGSNQPQHF. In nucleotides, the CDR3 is TGTGCCAGCAGTCTCTCCCGGGACAGGGGGCGCCCCGGTAGCAATCAGCCCCAGCATTTT.

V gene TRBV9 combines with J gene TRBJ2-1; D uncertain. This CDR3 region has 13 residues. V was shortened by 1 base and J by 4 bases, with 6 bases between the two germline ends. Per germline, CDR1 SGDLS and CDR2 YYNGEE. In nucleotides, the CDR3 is TGTGCCAGCAGCGTATCCGAGTACAATGAGCAGTTCTTC. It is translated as CASSVSEYNEQFF.

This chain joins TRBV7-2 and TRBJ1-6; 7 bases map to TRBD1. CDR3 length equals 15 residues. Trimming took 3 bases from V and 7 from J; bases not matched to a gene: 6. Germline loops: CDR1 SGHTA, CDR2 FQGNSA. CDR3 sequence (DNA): TGTGCCAGCAGCTTCGGGACAGTTAAAAATTCACCCCTCCACTTT. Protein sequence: CASSFGTVKNSPLHF.

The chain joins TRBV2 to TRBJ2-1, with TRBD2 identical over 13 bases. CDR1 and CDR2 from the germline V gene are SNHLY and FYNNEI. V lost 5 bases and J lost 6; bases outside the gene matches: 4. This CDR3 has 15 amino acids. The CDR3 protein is CASSFRTSGSNEQFF. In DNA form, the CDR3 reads TGTGCCAGCAGTTTCCGGACTAGCGGGAGCAATGAGCAGTTCTTC.

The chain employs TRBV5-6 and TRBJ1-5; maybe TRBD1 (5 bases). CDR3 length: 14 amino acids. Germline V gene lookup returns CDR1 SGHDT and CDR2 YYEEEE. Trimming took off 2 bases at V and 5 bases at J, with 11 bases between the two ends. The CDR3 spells CASSFGGGDQPQHF. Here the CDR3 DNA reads TGTGCCAGCAGCTTTGGCGGGGGGGATCAGCCCCAGCATTTT.

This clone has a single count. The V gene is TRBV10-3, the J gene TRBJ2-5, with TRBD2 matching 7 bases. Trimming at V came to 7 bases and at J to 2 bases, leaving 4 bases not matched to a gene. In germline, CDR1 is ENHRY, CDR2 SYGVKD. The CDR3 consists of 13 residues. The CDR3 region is CAIMAGAQETQYF. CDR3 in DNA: TGTGCCATCATGGCGGGAGCACAAGAGACCCAGTACTTC.

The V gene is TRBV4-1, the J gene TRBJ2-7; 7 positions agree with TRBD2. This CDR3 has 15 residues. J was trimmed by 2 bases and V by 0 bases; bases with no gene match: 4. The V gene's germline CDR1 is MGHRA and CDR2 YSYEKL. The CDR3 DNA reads TGCGCCAGCAGCCAAGAGAGGGGACTAACCTACGAGCAGTACTTC. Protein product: CASSQERGLTYEQYF.

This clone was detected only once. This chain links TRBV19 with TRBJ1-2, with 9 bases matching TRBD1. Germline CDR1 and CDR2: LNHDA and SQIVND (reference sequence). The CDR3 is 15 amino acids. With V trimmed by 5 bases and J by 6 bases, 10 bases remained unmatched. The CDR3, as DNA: TGTGCCAGTAGTCCAGGGGACAGGGAGGTGGATGGCTACACCTTC. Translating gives CASSPGDREVDGYTF.

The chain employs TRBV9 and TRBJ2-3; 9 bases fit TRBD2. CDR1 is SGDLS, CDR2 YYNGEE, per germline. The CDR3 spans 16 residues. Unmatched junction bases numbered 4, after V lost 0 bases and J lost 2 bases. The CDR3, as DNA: TGTGCCAGCAGCGTAGGGCTAGCGGGGCTCACAGATACGCAGTATTTT. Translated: CASSVGLAGLTDTQYF.

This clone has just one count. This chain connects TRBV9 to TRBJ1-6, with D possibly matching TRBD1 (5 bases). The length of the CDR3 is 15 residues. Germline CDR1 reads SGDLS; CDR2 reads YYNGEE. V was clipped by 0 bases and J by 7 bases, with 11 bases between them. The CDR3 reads CASSVAGERNSPLHF. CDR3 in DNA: TGTGCCAGCAGCGTAGCGGGGGAGAGGAATTCACCCCTCCACTTT.

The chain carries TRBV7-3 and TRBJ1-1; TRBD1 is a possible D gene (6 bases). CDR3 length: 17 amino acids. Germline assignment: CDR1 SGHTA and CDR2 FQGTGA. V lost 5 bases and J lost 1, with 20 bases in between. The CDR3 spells CASSPRVGAGANTEAFF. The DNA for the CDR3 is TGTGCCAGCAGCCCTCGTGTAGGGGCGGGGGCGAACACTGAAGCTTTCTTT. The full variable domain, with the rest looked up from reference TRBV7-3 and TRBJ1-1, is GAGVSQTPSNKVTEKGKYVELRCDPISGHTALYWYRQSLGQGPEFLIYFQGTGAADDSGLPNDRFFAVRPEGSVSTLKIQRTERGDSAVYLCASSPRVGAGANTEAFFGQGTRLTVV.

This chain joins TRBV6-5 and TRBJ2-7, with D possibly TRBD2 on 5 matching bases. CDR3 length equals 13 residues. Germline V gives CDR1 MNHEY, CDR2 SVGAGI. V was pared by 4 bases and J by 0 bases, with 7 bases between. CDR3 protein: CASSLARSYEQYF. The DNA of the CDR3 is TGTGCCAGCAGTTTAGCGCGCTCCTACGAGCAGTACTTC.